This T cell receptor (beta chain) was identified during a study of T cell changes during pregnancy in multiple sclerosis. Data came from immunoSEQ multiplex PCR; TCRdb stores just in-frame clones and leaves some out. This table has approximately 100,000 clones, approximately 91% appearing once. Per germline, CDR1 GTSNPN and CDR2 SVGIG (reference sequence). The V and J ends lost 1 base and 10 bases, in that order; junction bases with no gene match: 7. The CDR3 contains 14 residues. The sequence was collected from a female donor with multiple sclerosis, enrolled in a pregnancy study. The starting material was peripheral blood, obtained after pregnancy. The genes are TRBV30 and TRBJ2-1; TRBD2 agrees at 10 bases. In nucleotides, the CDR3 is TGTGCCTGGAGTGAGCGGGGGGGCCCCTCCGAGCAGTTCTTC. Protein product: CAWSERGGPSEQFF. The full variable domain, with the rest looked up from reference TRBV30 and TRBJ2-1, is SQTIHQWPATLVQPVGSPLSLECTVEGTSNPNLYWYRQAAGRGLQLLFYSVGIGQISSEVPQNLSASRPQDRQFILSSKKLLLSDSGFYLCAWSERGGPSEQFFGPGTRLTVL.